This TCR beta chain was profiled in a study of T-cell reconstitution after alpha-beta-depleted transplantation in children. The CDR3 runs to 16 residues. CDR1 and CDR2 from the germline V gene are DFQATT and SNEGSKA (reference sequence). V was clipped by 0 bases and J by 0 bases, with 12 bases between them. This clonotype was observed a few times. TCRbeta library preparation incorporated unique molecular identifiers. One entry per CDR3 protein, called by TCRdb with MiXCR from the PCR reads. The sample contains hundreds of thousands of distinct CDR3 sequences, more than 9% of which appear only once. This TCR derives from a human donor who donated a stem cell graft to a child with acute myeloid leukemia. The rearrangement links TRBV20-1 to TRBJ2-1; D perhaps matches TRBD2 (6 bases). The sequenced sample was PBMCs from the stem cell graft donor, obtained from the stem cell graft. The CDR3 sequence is CSARELRGASYNEQFF. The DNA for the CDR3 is TGCAGTGCTAGAGAGTTGCGGGGAGCCTCCTACAATGAGCAGTTCTTC.